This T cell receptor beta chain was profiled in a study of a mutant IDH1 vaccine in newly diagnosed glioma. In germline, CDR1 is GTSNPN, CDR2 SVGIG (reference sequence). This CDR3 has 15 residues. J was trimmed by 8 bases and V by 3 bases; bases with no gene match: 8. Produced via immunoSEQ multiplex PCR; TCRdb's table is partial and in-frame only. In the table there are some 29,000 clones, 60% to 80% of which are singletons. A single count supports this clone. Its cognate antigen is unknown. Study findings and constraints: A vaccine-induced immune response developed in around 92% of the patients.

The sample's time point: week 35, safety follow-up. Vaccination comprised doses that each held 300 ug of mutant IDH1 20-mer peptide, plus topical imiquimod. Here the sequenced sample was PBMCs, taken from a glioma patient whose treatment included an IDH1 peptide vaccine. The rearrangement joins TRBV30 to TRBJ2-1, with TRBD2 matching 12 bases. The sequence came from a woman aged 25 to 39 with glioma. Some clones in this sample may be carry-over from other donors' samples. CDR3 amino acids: CAWSPTSGSFYEQFF. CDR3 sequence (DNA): TGTGCCTGGAGCCCGACTAGCGGGAGTTTCTATGAGCAGTTCTTC. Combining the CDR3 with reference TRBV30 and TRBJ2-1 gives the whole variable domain SQTIHQWPATLVQPVGSPLSLECTVEGTSNPNLYWYRQAAGRGLQLLFYSVGIGQISSEVPQNLSASRPQDRQFILSSKKLLLSDSGFYLCAWSPTSGSFYEQFFGPGTRLTVL.